This passage covers 28 T cell receptor beta chains from one sample sequenced in a study of ipilimumab plus nivolumab after autologous stem cell transplantation. The method was immunoSEQ multiplex PCR; TCRdb's version includes in-frame clones alone and lacks a portion of them. This sample has some 43,000 clones; approximately 90% occur once, and the top ten carry about 0.97%. Sequenced material: PBMCs, taken in a trial of ipilimumab plus nivolumab as post-transplant consolidation. These TCRs come from a male donor with multiple myeloma.

V gene TRBV7-2 combines with J gene TRBJ2-1; TRBD2 aligns across 8 bases. This CDR3 contains 14 residues. The ends lost 3 bases at V and 5 bases at J; junction bases unmatched: 3. CDR1 and CDR2 from the germline V gene are SGHTA and FQGNSA. In nucleotides, the CDR3 is TGTGCCAGCAGCTTTAGCGGGATTAACAATGAGCAGTTCTTC. Protein sequence: CASSFSGINNEQFF.

The genes are TRBV28 and TRBJ2-2; 14 bases align to TRBD2. CDR1 and CDR2 from the germline V gene are MDHEN and SYDVKM. The CDR3 runs to 14 residues. V trimming: 9 bases; J trimming: 5 bases; junction bases outside the gene matches: 2. CDR3 residues: CASGTSGSTGELFF. The DNA of the CDR3 is TGTGCCAGTGGGACTAGCGGGAGTACCGGGGAGCTGTTTTTT.

The rearrangement uses TRBV18 and TRBJ1-1; D uncertain. CDR1 and CDR2 from the germline V gene are KGHSH and LQKENI. CDR3 length: 12 amino acids. Trimming took off 9 bases at V and 6 bases at J, with 14 bases between the two ends. CDR3 residues: CASGGGMAEAFF. The CDR3 region has the DNA TGTGCCAGTGGCGGTGGGATGGCTGAAGCTTTCTTT.

Here the CDR3 reads CAISETEEVLHF. The CDR3 nucleotides are TGTGCCATCAGTGAGACGGAAGAGGTCCTCCACTTT. This sequence joins TRBV10-3 and TRBJ1-6; D is ambiguous. The V end lost 2 bases, the J end lost 15 bases, and 11 bases lay between the germline ends. Germline CDR1 reads ENHRY; CDR2 reads SYGVKD. The CDR3 loop spans 12 amino acids.

This clone occurred once. The rearrangement joins TRBV28 to TRBJ1-3; D not resolved. The CDR3 is made up of 17 amino acids. Deletions cut 8 bases from V and 0 bases from J, with 20 bases between. Germline CDR1 is MDHEN and CDR2 is SYDVKM. CDR3 nucleotide sequence: TGTGCCAGCTGCTTCCCGAGGGTCCTCAACTCTGGAAACACCATATATTTT. Translated: CASCFPRVLNSGNTIYF.

The rearrangement uses TRBV6-1 and TRBJ2-7; D is uncertain. The germline V and J ends were trimmed by 8 bases and 3 bases, with 20 bases remaining between them. Per germline, CDR1 MNHNS and CDR2 SASEGT. The CDR3 extends over 15 amino acids. CDR3 in DNA: TGTGCCAGCGGGTCCGCCTTCTCCCTTAACTACGAGCAGTACTTC. This encodes CASGSAFSLNYEQYF.

V gene TRBV28 combines with J gene TRBJ1-5, with a weak D call TRBD1 (5 bases). V shed 3 bases and J shed 7 bases, with 16 bases lying between them. This CDR3 is 15 amino acids long. CDR1 is MDHEN, CDR2 SYDVKM, per germline. This chain's CDR3 is CASSFQGAVGQPQHF. Written as DNA, the CDR3 is TGTGCCAGCAGTTTCCAGGGAGCCGTAGGGCAGCCCCAGCATTTT.

V gene TRBV21-1 combines with J gene TRBJ2-5; the D call in the table, TRBD1, was not verified against the DNA. TRBV21-1 is a documented pseudogene. The CDR3 runs to 15 residues. The CDR3 region is CASSKAPGTEETQYF. The DNA for the CDR3 is TGTGCCAGCAGCAAAGCCCCCGGGACAGAAGAGACCCAGTACTTC.

The J gene is TRBJ2-3, the V gene TRBV5-6; the match to TRBD2 covers 7 bases. Per the germline V gene, CDR1 is SGHDT and CDR2 is YYEEEE. This CDR3 region has 18 residues. The junction had 15 bases not matched to a gene; V was cut back by 2 bases and J by 3 bases. The CDR3 bases are TGTGCCAGCAGCTTAATATCCGGGACTATCAGCATAACAGATACGCAGTATTTT. This translates into CASSLISGTISITDTQYF.

The genes are TRBV20-1 and TRBJ2-7; D is unresolved. The CDR3 consists of 10 residues. V was trimmed by 6 bases and J by 5 bases, leaving 8 bases between them. CDR1 is DFQATT and CDR2 is SNEGSKA in the germline V gene (reference sequence). CDR3 coding DNA: TGCAGTGCGGGCCAGAACGAGCAGTACTTC. Translating it yields CSAGQNEQYF.

The CDR3 sequence: CASSFRGQGTYEQYF. Written as DNA, the CDR3 is TGTGCCAGCAGCTTCCGGGGACAGGGAACCTACGAGCAGTACTTC. The V gene is TRBV7-9, the J gene TRBJ2-7; the match to TRBD1 covers 9 bases. Germline CDR1 SEHNR, CDR2 FQNEAQ (reference sequence). V gave up 3 bases and J gave up 2 bases; unmatched junction bases: 5. The length of the CDR3 is 15 residues.

The chain carries TRBV9 and TRBJ1-2, with D perhaps TRBD1 (5 bases). This CDR3 has 12 amino acids. The ends were cut back, 5 bases at V and 7 bases at J, with 12 bases in the middle. Germline CDR1 is SGDLS and CDR2 is YYNGEE. The CDR3 DNA reads as TGTGCCAGCAGAGAGGGGCTCGGTGGCTACACCTTC. Residues: CASREGLGGYTF.

CDR3 DNA sequence: TGTGCCAGCAGGGAGGTTGGAGGAGGAGCCTACAATGAGCAGTTCTTC. Protein sequence: CASREVGGGAYNEQFF. The chain recombines TRBV2 with TRBJ2-1, with D perhaps matching TRBD2 (5 bases). Germline V gene data show CDR1 as SNHLY and CDR2 as FYNNEI. Trimming stripped 6 bases from V and 2 bases from J, with 17 bases between. The CDR3 runs 16 residues.

J is TRBJ2-3 and V is TRBV7-3; possibly TRBD1 for D (5 bases). Trimming shortened V by 6 bases and J by 1 base, and 14 bases separated the two germline ends. Germline CDR1 SGHTA, CDR2 FQGTGA. The CDR3 contains 15 residues. The CDR3 here is CASSFQGVGTDTQYF. Here the CDR3 DNA reads TGTGCCAGCAGTTTTCAAGGGGTAGGCACAGATACGCAGTATTTT.

This clone was counted once. J is TRBJ1-2 and V is TRBV27; 9 bases are a match to TRBD1. Germline loops: CDR1 MNHEY, CDR2 SMNVEV (reference sequence). The junction had 2 bases not matched to a gene; V was cut back by 4 bases and J by 2 bases. CDR3 length: 14 amino acids. This CDR3 reads CASSSGQGNYGYTF. The CDR3 coding sequence is TGTGCCAGCAGTTCGGGACAGGGCAACTATGGCTACACCTTC.

The chain recombines TRBV10-2 with TRBJ1-1; TRBD1 is a possible D gene (6 bases). The V end was cut by 0 bases, the J end by 6 bases, with 11 bases between. The CDR3 length is 14 residues. CDR1 WSHSY and CDR2 SAAADI come from the germline V gene. CDR3: CASSESRGVSEAFF. CDR3 DNA sequence: TGCGCCAGCAGTGAGTCGAGGGGGGTCTCTGAAGCTTTCTTT.

The count of this clone is one. This CDR3 reads CASSPNPYRVTYEQYF. The CDR3 region has the DNA TGTGCCAGCTCTCCTAATCCCTACAGGGTAACCTACGAGCAGTACTTC. This chain uses TRBV18 with TRBJ2-7, with a tentative D call TRBD1 (6 bases). V lost 6 bases and J 2 bases, leaving 20 bases between the germline ends. In germline, CDR1 is KGHSH, CDR2 LQKENI. The CDR3 contains 16 residues.

CDR3 in DNA: TGTGCCAGCAGCCTAACGCCGGGGGGGAGCACTGAAGCTTTCTTT. Amino acids: CASSLTPGGSTEAFF. The chain has TRBV9 and TRBJ1-1; tentatively, D is TRBD1 (5 bases). From germline, CDR1 is SGDLS and CDR2 YYNGEE. Trimming took 4 bases from V and 4 from J, leaving 17 bases between them. This CDR3 is built from 15 residues.

This clone was seen more than once but under ten times. V gene TRBV27 combines with J gene TRBJ2-3; D is uncertain. The V gene's germline CDR1 is MNHEY and CDR2 SMNVEV (reference sequence). The CDR3 is made up of 14 amino acids. V was clipped by 6 bases and J by 4 bases, with 14 bases between them. The CDR3 loop reads CASRWFSGADTQYF. CDR3 nucleotides: TGTGCCAGCAGGTGGTTTAGTGGCGCAGATACGCAGTATTTT.

The CDR3 sequence: CASSFRGGIQPQHF. As DNA, the CDR3 is TGTGCCAGCAGCTTCCGCGGGGGGATTCAGCCCCAGCATTTT. The J gene is TRBJ1-5, the V gene TRBV7-2, with D maybe TRBD1 (5 bases). Trimming pared 3 bases from V and 6 bases from J, leaving 12 bases between. CDR1 is SGHTA, CDR2 FQGNSA, per germline. This CDR3 region has 14 residues.

The chain employs TRBV5-1 and TRBJ2-5; D is unresolved. TRBJ2-7 matches the DNA end more closely, so the J call is doubtful. CDR3 size: 14 residues. Germline V gene sequence: CDR1 SGHRS, CDR2 YFSETQ. Written as DNA, the CDR3 is TGCGCCAGCAGCTTGACGGGCACAGCCTACGAGCAGTACTTC. Its protein is CASSLTGTAYEQYF.

The chain is built from TRBV28 and TRBJ2-1; the D gene is possibly TRBD2 (6 bases). Trimming took 6 bases from V and 3 from J, leaving 12 bases between them. The germline V gene has CDR1 MDHEN and CDR2 SYDVKM. The CDR3 runs to 14 residues. CDR3 in amino acids: CASSPGTFYNEQFF. The CDR3 DNA reads as TGTGCCAGCAGCCCCGGGACTTTCTACAATGAGCAGTTCTTC.

This chain uses TRBV7-2 with TRBJ2-7, with TRBD1 as a possible D gene (5 bases). With 3 bases removed from V and 2 bases from J, the gap between germline ends came to 17 bases. Germline lookup yields CDR1 SGHTA and CDR2 FQGNSA. The CDR3 runs 16 residues. The CDR3 reads CASSFSFRLTAYEQYF. The CDR3 DNA follows: TGTGCCAGCAGCTTTTCGTTCCGGTTGACAGCCTACGAGCAGTACTTC.

The rearrangement joins TRBV27 to TRBJ2-7, with 7 bases identical to TRBD2. Germline V gives CDR1 MNHEY, CDR2 SMNVEV (reference sequence). V lost 2 bases and J lost 0; bases outside the gene matches: 4. This CDR3 has 15 amino acids. The chain's CDR3 is CASSLLGRSSYEQYF. The DNA for the CDR3 is TGTGCCAGCAGTTTACTCGGGAGGAGCTCCTACGAGCAGTACTTC.

The V and J genes are TRBV7-2 and TRBJ1-2, with D perhaps matching TRBD1 (6 bases). CDR1 is SGHTA and CDR2 is FQGNSA in the germline V gene. The CDR3 totals 17 residues. Trimming left V 2 bases short and J 6 bases short, with 22 bases between. CDR3 loop: CASSLLAGTRRRDGYTF. In DNA, the CDR3 is TGTGCCAGCAGCTTACTTGCCGGGACACGAAGGCGGGATGGCTACACCTTC.

In DNA form, the CDR3 reads TGCGCCACTGGGGGACACCAGTCCTACGAGCAGTACTTC. Protein sequence: CATGGHQSYEQYF. The V gene is TRBV10-2, the J gene TRBJ2-7, with D tentatively TRBD1 (6 bases). Germline CDR1 WSHSY, CDR2 SAAADI. This CDR3 contains 13 residues. V lost 10 bases to trimming and J lost 1 base, with 14 bases between them.

With respect to this clone: Additional DNA sequences in this sample encode the identical CDR3. This chain joins TRBV5-1 and TRBJ1-1, with 10 bases identical to TRBD1. The CDR3 covers 14 residues. Germline V gene sequence: CDR1 SGHRS, CDR2 YFSETQ. V dropped 0 bases and J dropped 4; count of bases not matched to a gene: 0. CDR3 residues: CASSLGTGGTEAFF. CDR3 DNA sequence: TGCGCCAGCAGCTTGGGGACAGGGGGCACTGAAGCTTTCTTT. Together with reference TRBV5-1 and TRBJ1-1, the CDR3 gives the full variable domain: KAGVTQTPRYLIKTRGQQVTLSCSPISGHRSVSWYQQTPGQGLQFLFEYFSETQRNKGNFPGRFSGRQFSNSRSEMNVSTLELGDSALYLCASSLGTGGTEAFFGQGTRLTVV.

The CDR3 DNA is TGTGCCAGCAGCTCCCCGCTGATGCCCGGGGAGCTGTTTTTT. Translation: CASSSPLMPGELFF. This chain connects TRBV7-9 to TRBJ2-2; D gene ambiguous. V lost 4 bases, J lost 6 bases, and 12 bases lay in between. Per germline, CDR1 SEHNR and CDR2 FQNEAQ (reference sequence). This CDR3 has 14 residues.